Listed below are T cell receptor beta chains from one sample, sequenced in a study of vaccination effects on CD4 cells after COVID-19. Antigens for these TCRs are unknown. This table comes from immunoSEQ multiplex PCR, and its TCRdb copy is limited to in-frame clones, with some not included. The top ten clones hold 0.95% to 1.5% of a sample with roughly 56,000 clones, around 73% of them seen once. The source material was CD4+ T cells from PBMCs cultured with HCoV-229E spike peptides, sampled after COVID-19 vaccination. These TCRs come from a human donor who received a COVID-19 vaccine. CDR3s include the opening cysteine and the closing phenylalanine or tryptophan. D genes are given only for firm matches. Clone size is stated in some rows and not others, as once, few, many or a class when expanded.

>few|13|TRBJ2-2|TRBD1|TRBV2
CASRDRGAGELFF
TGTGCCAGCCGGGACAGGGGCGCCGGGGAGCTGTTTTTT
>NA|13|TRBJ2-3|NA|TRBV30
CAWSVGFTDTQYF
TGTGCCTGGAGTGTGGGGTTCACAGATACGCAGTATTTT
>NA|16|TRBJ1-6|NA|TRBV9
CASSGAGGPNNSPLHF
TGTGCCAGCAGCGGGGCTGGGGGGCCCAATAATTCACCCCTCCACTTT
>NA|11|TRBJ2-2|NA|TRBV7-9
CASSRAGELFF
TGTGCCAGCAGCCGTGCCGGGGAGCTGTTTTTT
>NA|15|TRBJ2-2|NA|TRBV7-2
CASSLSRQNTGELFF
TGTGCCAGCAGCTTATCCAGGCAGAACACCGGGGAGCTGTTTTTT
>NA|15|TRBJ2-1|NA|TRBV7-2
CASRSGSLVYNEQFF
TGTGCCAGCAGGTCAGGGTCCCTAGTCTACAATGAGCAGTTCTTC
>NA|18|TRBJ2-3|NA|TRBV12-5
CASGLTTDGTTSTDTQYF
TGTGCTAGTGGTTTGACAACCGATGGGACAACTAGCACAGATACGCAGTATTTT
>NA|13|TRBJ2-2|NA|TRBV7-2
CASSGKNTGELFF
TGTGCCAGCAGCGGGAAGAACACCGGGGAGCTGTTTTTT
>medium-sized|14|TRBJ1-2|TRBD1|TRBV6-5
CASRSTGQVYGYTF
TGTGCCAGCAGATCGACAGGGCAAGTCTATGGCTACACCTTC
>NA|13|TRBJ1-2|NA|TRBV6-5
CASRVTGTYGYTF
TGTGCCAGCAGAGTGACAGGAACTTATGGCTACACCTTC
>NA|15|TRBJ1-2|TRBD1|TRBV19
CASKTGQGWFYGYTF
TGTGCCAGTAAAACGGGACAGGGGTGGTTCTATGGCTACACCTTC
>once|13|TRBJ1-2|NA|TRBV12-5
CASGFRQNYGYTF
TGTGCTAGTGGCTTCCGACAGAACTATGGCTACACCTTC
>NA|15|TRBJ1-1|NA|TRBV5-6
CASSFPGTGGTEAFF
TGTGCCAGCAGCTTCCCGGGGACCGGAGGCACTGAAGCTTTCTTT
>NA|16|TRBJ2-1|TRBD1|TRBV30
CAWRVRGQGGYNEQFF
TGTGCCTGGAGGGTCCGAGGACAGGGGGGATACAATGAGCAGTTCTTC
>NA|15|TRBJ2-3|NA|TRBV4-1
CASSHSRDLTDTQYF
TGCGCCAGCAGCCATTCCCGGGACCTCACAGATACGCAGTATTTT
>NA|18|TRBJ2-3|NA|TRBV3-1/TRBV3-2
CASSQANLPGARGDTQYF
TGTGCCAGCAGCCAAGCAAATTTACCAGGGGCCCGCGGAGATACGCAGTATTTT
>few|15|TRBJ2-3|NA|TRBV11-2
CASSSGRDGVNTQYF
TGTGCCAGCAGCTCCGGACGCGACGGCGTTAATACGCAGTATTTT
>NA|14|TRBJ2-3|TRBD2|TRBV15
CATSRGTRIDTQYF
TGTGCCACCAGCAGAGGGACTAGAATAGATACGCAGTATTTT
>NA|18|TRBJ1-5|TRBD1|TRBV2
CASSTGTGGGGMREPQHF
TGTGCCAGCAGTACCGGGACAGGCGGAGGGGGGATGAGGGAGCCCCAGCATTTT
>NA|14|TRBJ1-2|TRBD1|TRBV18
CASSPRDRGGGYTF
TGTGCCAGCTCACCTCGTGACAGGGGCGGTGGCTACACCTTC
>NA|15|TRBJ1-5|NA|TRBV6-1
CASSEAPRGGQPQHF
TGTGCCAGCAGTGAAGCGCCGCGGGGAGGTCAGCCCCAGCATTTT
>NA|13|TRBJ1-1|NA|TRBV7-8
CASSFTSRTEAFF
TGTGCCAGCAGCTTCACCTCCAGGACCGAAGCTTTCTTT
>NA|17|TRBJ1-3|NA|TRBV24-1
CATSDNGAESSGNTIYF
TGTGCCACCAGTGATAATGGGGCGGAGAGCTCTGGAAACACCATATATTTT
>NA|13|TRBJ1-2|NA|TRBV9
CASSERGGDVSTF
TGTGCCAGCAGCGAAAGAGGAGGGGATGTCTCCACCTTC
>NA|14|TRBJ1-6|TRBD1|TRBV10-3
CAISDQGAVSPLHF
TGTGCCATCAGTGATCAGGGGGCTGTTTCACCCCTCCACTTT